This TCR beta chain comes out of a study of T-cell memory formation after mild COVID-19. The study's findings and limits: Day 37-peaking second-wave clones had unconfirmed SARS-CoV-2 specificity.

As concerns this clonotype: As yet, its antigen is unknown.

TCRdb called the 5' RACE reads again in MiXCR, with one record for every CDR3 protein. The sample holds roughly 300,000 distinct CDR3 sequences, roughly 8.2% seen once. V lost 6 bases and J 7 bases, leaving 13 bases between the germline ends. Germline CDR1 is SEHNR and CDR2 is FQNEAQ (reference sequence). The CDR3 covers 12 residues. The receptor was derived from a man aged 18 to 29 who had mild COVID-19 (a few samples of this study predate the infection). Cell type and time point are not known. The rearrangement uses TRBV7-9 and TRBJ2-7; D is unresolved. Specimen: PBMCs or a T cell subset sorted from them (not recorded which). The CDR3 sequence: CASSSGSEEQYV. CDR3 DNA sequence: TGTGCCAGCAGTTCGGGTTCGGAGGAGCAGTACGTC.